The clone carrying this T cell receptor beta chain showed up just once. The data are from a study of blood T cell repertoires in COVID-19. Study-level background: PBMCs, B-cell-depleted T cells, or T cells were the source of the cDNA or gDNA that made up the material.

The CDR3 runs to 14 residues. Trimming removed 6 bases from V and 5 bases from J; junction bases left unmatched: 7. The V gene's germline CDR1 is SNHLY and CDR2 FYNNEI. Per the original methods: Nucleated cell number was recorded as an estimate derived from reference gene primer amplification. The method was immunoSEQ multiplex PCR; TCRdb's version includes in-frame clones alone and lacks a portion of them. V and J calls plus clone size are reproduced from that table; the DNA served to infer D and trimming. The sample lists 160,000 or so clones, around 81% seen once, with 11% in the top ten. The receptor's source is a man aged 55 to 70 with active or convalescent COVID-19. The chain recombines TRBV2 with TRBJ2-7; 10 bases agree with TRBD2. The material sequenced was peripheral blood. The CDR3 loop reads CASRQREGPDEQYF. The CDR3 nucleotides read TGTGCCAGCAGACAGCGGGAGGGCCCGGACGAGCAGTACTTC.